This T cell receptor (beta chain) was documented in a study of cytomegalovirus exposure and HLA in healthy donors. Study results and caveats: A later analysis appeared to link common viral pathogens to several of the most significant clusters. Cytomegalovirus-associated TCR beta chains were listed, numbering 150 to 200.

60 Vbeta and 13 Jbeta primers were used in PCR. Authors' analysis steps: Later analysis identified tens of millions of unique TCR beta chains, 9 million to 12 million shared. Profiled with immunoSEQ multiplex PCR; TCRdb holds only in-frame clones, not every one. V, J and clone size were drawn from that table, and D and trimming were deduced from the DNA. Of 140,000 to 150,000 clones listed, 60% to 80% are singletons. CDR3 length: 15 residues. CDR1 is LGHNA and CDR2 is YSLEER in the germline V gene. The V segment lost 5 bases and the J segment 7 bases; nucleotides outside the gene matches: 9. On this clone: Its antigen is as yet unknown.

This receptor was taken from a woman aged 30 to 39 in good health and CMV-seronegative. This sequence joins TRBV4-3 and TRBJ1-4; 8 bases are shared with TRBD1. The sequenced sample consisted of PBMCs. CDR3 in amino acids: CASSELDRAVEKLFF. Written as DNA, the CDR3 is TGCGCCAGCAGCGAATTGGACAGGGCGGTTGAAAAACTGTTTTTT.